A selection of T cell receptor beta chains follows, all from one sample in a study of post-analysis software for immune sequencing data. TCRdb ran MiXCR on the PCR reads and lists one entry per CDR3 protein. The data hold a few hundred thousand distinct CDR3 sequences, with 30% to 45% observed a single time. The source material was blood. These receptors were taken from a girl aged 5 to 17 with multiple sclerosis. Each CDR3 is given with its conserved first and last residue. The D gene is left open where the match is weak. A row's size may be missing; if present it is once, few, many or a size class.

d_gene	len	v_gene	abundance	j_gene	CDR3aa	CDR3nt
NA	15	TRBV4-1	NA	TRBJ1-1	CASSNPSGGNTEAFF	TGCGCCAGCAGCAACCCCTCTGGGGGGAACACTGAAGCTTTCTTT
NA	13	TRBV12-3/TRBV12-4	NA	TRBJ2-2	CASRFGAVGELFF	TGTGCCAGCAGATTTGGGGCGGTCGGGGAGCTGTTTTTT
NA	15	TRBV20-1	NA	TRBJ1-2	CSARDRDRPNYGYTF	TGCAGTGCTAGAGATAGGGACCGTCCTAACTATGGCTACACCTTC
NA	14	TRBV29-1	few	TRBJ2-5	CSVEVFSGGETQYF	TGCAGCGTTGAAGTATTCTCCGGCGGAGAGACCCAGTACTTC
NA	15	TRBV5-6	few	TRBJ2-7	CASSLSLGDSYEQYF	TGTGCCAGCAGCTTGAGTTTAGGGGACTCCTACGAGCAGTACTTC
TRBD1	16	TRBV4-1	NA	TRBJ1-4	CASSRIGTGNNEKLFF	TGCGCCAGCAGCCGCATCGGGACAGGAAATAATGAAAAACTGTTTTTT
NA	13	TRBV7-2	many	TRBJ2-1	CASSRYLDNEQFF	TGTGCCAGCAGCCGTTATCTCGACAATGAGCAGTTCTTC
NA	14	TRBV6-2/TRBV6-3	NA	TRBJ1-6	CASSWGLIDSPLHF	TGTGCCAGCAGTTGGGGTCTCATCGATTCACCCCTCCACTTT
NA	15	TRBV6-1	NA	TRBJ2-7	CASSESATSSYEQYF	TGTGCCAGCAGTGAATCGGCCACCAGCTCCTACGAGCAGTACTTC
NA	14	TRBV7-3	NA	TRBJ1-1	CASSSEEEGAEAFF	TGTGCCAGCAGCTCAGAAGAGGAAGGGGCTGAAGCTTTCTTT
NA	13	TRBV6-6	few	TRBJ2-3	CASNPSRGDTQYF	TGTGCCAGCAACCCCTCTAGGGGAGATACGCAGTATTTT
NA	16	TRBV11-2	few	TRBJ2-6	CASSLDRYSGANVLTF	TGTGCCAGCAGCTTAGATCGGTACTCTGGGGCCAACGTCCTGACTTTC
TRBD2	21	TRBV12-3/TRBV12-4	NA	TRBJ2-2	CASSLHRAKRTSGGPDGELFF	TGTGCCAGCAGTCTACATAGGGCAAAGCGGACTAGCGGGGGGCCGGACGGGGAGCTGTTTTTT
TRBD2	17	TRBV3-1	NA	TRBJ2-2	CASSRFGTSGVTGELFF	TGTGCCAGCAGCCGGTTCGGGACTAGCGGGGTCACCGGGGAGCTGTTTTTT
NA	15	TRBV5-1	few	TRBJ1-6	CASSLEGRSNSPLHF	TGCGCCAGCAGCTTGGAAGGCAGGAGCAATTCACCCCTCCACTTT
NA	12	TRBV25-1	NA	TRBJ1-2	CASTTGGYGYTF	TGTGCCAGCACGACAGGCGGCTATGGCTACACCTTC